Sequencing of this T cell receptor beta chain was carried out in a study of T cell clonality in common variable immunodeficiency. The study's findings and limits: Common variable immunodeficiency TCR beta sequences reportedly had fewer deletions and N-nucleotide insertions.

CVID meant reduced serum IgG, IgA and/or IgM plus specific antibody deficiency. Blood came from CVID subjects not ill and not taking immunomodulatory or immunosuppressive medication. This table comes from immunoSEQ multiplex PCR, and its TCRdb copy is limited to in-frame clones, with some not included. The sample lists about 28,000 clones, none appearing once, the ten largest making up 3.2%. CDR1 and CDR2 (germline): SGHTA, FQGTGA. Trimming took off 0 bases at V and 0 bases at J, with 17 bases between the two ends. The CDR3 loop spans 18 amino acids. In this sample, this clone turned up many times. Its target is unknown. The read gets to within 3 residues of the CDR3 end, and the germline J gene fills in the rest.

J is TRBJ1-1 and V is TRBV7-3; D may be TRBD1 (5 bases). This receptor was obtained from a human donor with common variable immunodeficiency. Source material: peripheral blood mononuclear cells. Incomplete CDR3 DNA: TGTGCCAGCAGCTTAACGCATCAGGGTCCAATCATGAACACTGAA. It codes for CASSLTHQGPIMNTE. Given in full, the CDR3 is CASSLTHQGPIMNTEAFF.